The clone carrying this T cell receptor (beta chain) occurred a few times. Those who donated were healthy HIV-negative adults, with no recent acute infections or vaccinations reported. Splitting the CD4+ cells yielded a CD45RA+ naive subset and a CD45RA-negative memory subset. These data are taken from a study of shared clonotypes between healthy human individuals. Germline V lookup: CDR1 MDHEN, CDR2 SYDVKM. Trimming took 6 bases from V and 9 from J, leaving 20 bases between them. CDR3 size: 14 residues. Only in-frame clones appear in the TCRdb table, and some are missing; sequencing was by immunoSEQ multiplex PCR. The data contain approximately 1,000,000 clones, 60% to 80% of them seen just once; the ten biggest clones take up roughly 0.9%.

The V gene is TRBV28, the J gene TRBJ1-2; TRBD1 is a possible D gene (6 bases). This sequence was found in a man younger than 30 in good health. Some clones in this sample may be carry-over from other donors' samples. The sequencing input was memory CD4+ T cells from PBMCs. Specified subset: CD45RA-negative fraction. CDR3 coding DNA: TGTGCCAGCAGACCTCCGGGACAAGGGTTTAGCTACACCTTC. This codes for CASRPPGQGFSYTF.